This T cell receptor (beta chain) was sequenced for a study of graft-versus-host responses after intestinal transplantation (TCRdb year 2021). For the wider study: The transplants that recipients got were multivisceral, liver-intestinal, or isolated intestinal. Instead of going to the commercial service, samples from a few later patients were sequenced in-house on an Illumina MiSeq and processed with MiXCR. To identify alloreactive clones, pre-transplant mixed lymphocyte reaction products were sequenced and compared with unstimulated pre-transplant donor and recipient T cells. Of the 20 to 30 intestinal transplant recipients enrolled in the cohort, one of whom was a retransplant, a few patients without pretransplant specimens were excluded. After intestinal transplantation, graft-versus-host and host-versus-graft alloreactive T cell clones in the graft, circulation and bone marrow were tracked using bulk TCR-beta CDR3 sequencing. A peak of at least 4% donor T cells among recipient peripheral blood mononuclear cells was the definition used for donor T cell macrochimerism. Every recipient was given anti-thymocyte globulin induction, followed by approximately three years of maintenance tacrolimus and steroids. Here is what the overall study found, with its caveats: In patients with donor T cell macrochimerism, the allografts had high GvH to HvG T cell clonal ratios. The conclusions were limited by the relatively low number and heterogeneity of the intestinal transplant patients. GvH clones turned up in recipient bone marrow, with some appearing earlier in ileal mucosa or blood, a pattern consistent with an intestinal mucosal origin. Early after transplant, declines in HvG clones were associated with peak levels of circulating GvH clones.

Library prep was done by the immunoSEQ multiplex PCR assay. Adaptive Biotechnologies carried out high-throughput TCR-beta CDR3 sequencing of genomic DNA for most patients. As for how the authors treated the data: TCR sequencing data were retrieved from Adaptive's ImmunoSEQ software for around 19 patients, whereas a few other patients were processed with MiXCR and VDJtools. Because the origin of CDR3 nucleotide sequences shared between donor and recipient could not be assigned, those sequences were removed. Alloreactive clones required at least 2-fold expansion over unstimulated cells and minimum CFSE-low frequency of 0.002% (template counts) or 0.001% (read counts). Clones detected in sequenced pre-transplant spleen, lymph node, or MLR CFSE-low populations of the donor or recipient were defined as mappable. The cumulative frequency of alloreactive clones was calculated as a percentage of all sequences, weighted by copy number. TCRdb provides this immuneACCESS table in a form limited to in-frame rearrangements. Some clones are lacking; in checked studies, under half of them reflect an unresolved V gene, and why the rest are absent is not known. V and J calls plus clone size are reproduced from that table; the DNA served to infer D and trimming. The sample data list 15,000 or so clones, and 80% to 90% of these were observed just once. The top ten constitute roughly 5.6% of the sample.

Blood samples were collected up to 4 times in the first month after transplant and then at least monthly when available. V lost 4 bases and J lost 3 bases; the stretch between them is 11 bases long. CDR1 and CDR2 were assigned from the germline V gene as MGHDK and SYGVNS. The CDR3, cysteine through phenylalanine, is 14 amino acids long. Only CDR3 DNA remains: 42 bases, in frame from the first base. In the case of this clone: Its target antigen remains unknown. No base quality information exists; no much larger clone differs at one position.

The sequence came from a human patient who received an intestinal transplant, so some T cells may come from the graft donor. The sequence links TRBV25-1 to TRBJ2-3, and possibly TRBD1, on 5 matching bases. This material consisted of PBMCs, taken roughly 15 weeks after intestinal transplant. The CDR3 corresponds to CASSGQRSTDTQYF. The DNA reads TGTGCCAGCAGTGGACAGAGATCTACAGATACGCAGTATTTT.